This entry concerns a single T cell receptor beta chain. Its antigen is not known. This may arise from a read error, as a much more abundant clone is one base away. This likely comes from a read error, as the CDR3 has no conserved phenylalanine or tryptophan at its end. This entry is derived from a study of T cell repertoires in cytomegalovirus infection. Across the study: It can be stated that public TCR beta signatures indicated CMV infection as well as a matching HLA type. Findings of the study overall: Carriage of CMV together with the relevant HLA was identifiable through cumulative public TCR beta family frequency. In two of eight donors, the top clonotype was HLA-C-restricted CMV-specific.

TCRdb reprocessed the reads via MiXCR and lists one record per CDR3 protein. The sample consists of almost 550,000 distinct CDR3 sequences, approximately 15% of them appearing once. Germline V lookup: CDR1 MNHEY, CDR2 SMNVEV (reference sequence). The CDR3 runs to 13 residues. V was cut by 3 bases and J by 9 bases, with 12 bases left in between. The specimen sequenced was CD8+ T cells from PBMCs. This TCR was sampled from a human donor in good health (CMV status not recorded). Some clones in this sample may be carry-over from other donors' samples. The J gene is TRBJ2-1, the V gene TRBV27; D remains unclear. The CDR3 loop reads CASSFSSSGEQFL. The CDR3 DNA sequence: TGTGCCAGCAGTTTCTCCAGCAGTGGTGAGCAGTTCTTA.